This T cell receptor (beta chain) is from a study of blood T cell repertoires in COVID-19. On the study more broadly: Samples of COVID-19 (acute and convalescent) were obtained from the United States, Italy and Spain. PBMCs, B-cell-depleted T cells, or T cells were the source of the cDNA or gDNA that made up the material.

Authors' processing steps: The assay estimated nucleated cells by amplifying reference gene primers. The protocol was immunoSEQ multiplex PCR, while the TCRdb copy is restricted to in-frame clones and leaves out a portion. V and J calls and clone size are as listed in that table; D and trimming were resolved from the DNA. The profile covers some 110,000 clones, with around 90% appearing a single time and about 1.9% taken by the ten largest. One Seattle source followed patients from active infection through their disease course. In germline, CDR1 is SGHKS, CDR2 YYEKEE (reference sequence). The CDR3 runs to 14 residues. Trimming took 1 base from V and 5 from J; bases not matched to a gene: 4.

The V gene is TRBV5-5, the J gene TRBJ2-5, with TRBD2 matching over 8 bases. Sequencing was carried out using peripheral blood. The TCR sequence derives from a man aged 50-59 years with COVID-19, enrolled during active disease. In DNA, the CDR3 is TGTGCCAGCAGCTTGCGGGGGGGGACGGAGACCCAGTACTTC. Residues: CASSLRGGTETQYF. Full variable domain (missing parts from reference TRBV5-5 and TRBJ2-5): DAGVTQSPTHLIKTRGQQVTLRCSPISGHKSVSWYQQVLGQGPQFIFQYYEKEERGRGNFPDRFSARQFPNYSSELNVNALLLGDSALYLCASSLRGGTETQYFGPGTRLLVL.